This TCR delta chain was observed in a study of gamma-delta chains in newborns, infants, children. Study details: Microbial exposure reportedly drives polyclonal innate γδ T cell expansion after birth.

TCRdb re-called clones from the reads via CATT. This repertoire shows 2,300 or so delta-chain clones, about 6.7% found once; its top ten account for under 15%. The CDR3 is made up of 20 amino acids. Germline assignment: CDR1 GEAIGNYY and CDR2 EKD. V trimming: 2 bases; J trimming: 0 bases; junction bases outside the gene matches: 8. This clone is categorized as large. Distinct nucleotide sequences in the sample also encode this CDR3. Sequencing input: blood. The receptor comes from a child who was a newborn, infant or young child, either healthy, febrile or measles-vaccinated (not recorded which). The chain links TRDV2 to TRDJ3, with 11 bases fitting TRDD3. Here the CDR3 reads CACDKVLGDMSSWDTRQMFF. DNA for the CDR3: TGTGCCTGTGACAAAGTACTGGGGGATATGAGCTCCTGGGACACCCGACAGATGTTTTTC.